The rows below give T cell receptor beta chains drawn from one sample of a study of glioma-infiltrating T cells after dendritic cell vaccination. Clones were sequenced by immunoSEQ multiplex PCR, and TCRdb holds only the in-frame ones, with some missing. There are about 73,000 clones in the sample; roughly four fifths occur only once, and roughly 2% lies in the top ten. Source: blood, taken before dendritic cell vaccination. These receptors were taken from a human donor with glioblastoma. CDR3s include the opening cysteine and the closing phenylalanine or tryptophan. D genes are given only for firm matches. The size entry is marked missing in some rows and otherwise reads once, few, many or a size class.

j_call d_call v_call clone_size cdr3_aa cdr3_nt
TRBJ2-3 - TRBV30 once CAWTPGLDTQYF TGTGCCTGGACCCCCGGGTTAGATACGCAGTATTTT
TRBJ1-1 TRBD1 TRBV6-5 - CASSYQPGQGDTEAFF TGTGCCAGCAGTTACCAGCCGGGACAGGGGGACACTGAAGCTTTCTTT
TRBJ2-1 - TRBV20-1 - CSAFSNEQFF TGCAGTGCCTTTAGCAATGAGCAGTTCTTC
TRBJ2-3 TRBD2 TRBV5-1 once CASSLARTSGSPDTQYF TGCGCCAGCAGCTTGGCTAGGACTAGCGGGAGTCCAGATACGCAGTATTTT
TRBJ1-3 TRBD1 TRBV7-9 few CASSFTGAGNTIYF TGTGCCAGCAGCTTCACAGGGGCAGGAAACACCATATATTTT
TRBJ2-1 TRBD2 TRBV7-2 - CASSTRGLAGAWAYNEQFF TGTGCCAGCAGCACCCGAGGACTAGCGGGGGCCTGGGCCTACAATGAGCAGTTCTTC
TRBJ2-3 - TRBV7-2 few CASTGSTDTQYF TGTGCCAGCACGGGGAGCACAGATACGCAGTATTTT
TRBJ2-1 TRBD2 TRBV5-1 - CASSSGTSGYNEQFF TGCGCCAGCAGCTCCGGGACTAGCGGGTACAATGAGCAGTTCTTC
TRBJ1-5 TRBD1 TRBV19 - CASSMGDRGGSNQPQHF TGTGCCAGTAGTATGGGGGACAGGGGAGGAAGCAATCAGCCCCAGCATTTT
TRBJ2-5 TRBD1 TRBV7-2 - CASSAGTEVSQETQYF TGTGCCAGCAGCGCCGGGACAGAAGTTTCTCAAGAGACCCAGTACTTC
TRBJ1-1 TRBD1 TRBV5-1 - CASSQTPGQGNTEAFF TGCGCCAGCAGCCAAACACCGGGACAGGGGAACACTGAAGCTTTCTTT
TRBJ1-1 - TRBV18 - CASSPIRDTEAFF TGTGCCAGCTCACCAATACGAGACACTGAAGCTTTCTTT
TRBJ2-2 TRBD2 TRBV5-1 - CASSLALPGLAGVRELFF TGCGCCAGCAGCTTGGCTCTCCCTGGACTAGCGGGAGTCCGGGAGCTGTTTTTT
TRBJ2-3 - TRBV29-1 - CSVLAGDGTDTQYF TGCAGCGTTTTGGCAGGGGACGGAACAGATACGCAGTATTTT
TRBJ2-3 - TRBV12-2 - CASRLGGRQGSTDTQYF TGTGCAAGTCGCTTAGGTGGCCGGCAGGGGAGCACAGATACGCAGTATTTT
TRBJ1-1 - TRBV18 - CASSPGAGWTEAFF TGTGCCAGCTCACCAGGGGCAGGGTGGACTGAAGCTTTCTTT
TRBJ1-1 - TRBV5-1 - CASSVRVPNTEAFF TGCGCCAGCAGCGTCCGGGTTCCGAACACTGAAGCTTTCTTT
TRBJ1-4 TRBD1 TRBV7-3 - CASSVTGVRSEKLFF TGTGCCAGCAGCGTAACAGGGGTTCGTTCTGAAAAACTGTTTTTT
TRBJ2-1 TRBD2 TRBV5-1 - CASSLGLGIAGVREQFF TGCGCCAGCAGCTTGGGGCTGGGCATCGCGGGAGTAAGGGAGCAGTTCTTC
TRBJ1-3 TRBD1 TRBV18 - CASSSTGDSGNTIYF TGTGCCAGCTCATCCACAGGGGACTCTGGAAACACCATATATTTT
TRBJ2-5 TRBD1 TRBV5-8 - CASSSPGGAETQYF TGTGCCAGCAGCTCGCCAGGGGGCGCGGAGACCCAGTACTTC
TRBJ1-2 TRBD1 TRBV5-6 - CASSPGQGGYTF TGTGCCAGCAGCCCGGGACAGGGAGGCTACACCTTC
TRBJ2-3 TRBD2 TRBV2 - CASTRTSGYTDTQYF TGTGCCAGCACGCGGACTAGCGGATACACAGATACGCAGTATTTT
TRBJ2-5 TRBD2 TRBV19 - CASSPNPGGFQETQYF TGTGCCAGTAGTCCTAACCCGGGAGGGTTCCAAGAGACCCAGTACTTC
TRBJ2-5 - TRBV6-5 - CASSYSWLAETQYF TGTGCCAGCAGTTACTCATGGCTAGCGGAGACCCAGTACTTC
TRBJ1-1 - TRBV6-5 once CASSRPGLFEAFF TGTGCCAGCAGCCGACCGGGACTTTTTGAAGCTTTCTTT
TRBJ2-3 - TRBV6-5 - CASSRAGGTDTQYF TGTGCCAGCAGCAGGGCAGGGGGCACAGATACGCAGTATTTT
TRBJ2-1 TRBD1 TRBV12-5 - CASGLGQGAGEQFF TGTGCTAGTGGTTTGGGACAGGGGGCGGGTGAGCAGTTCTTC
TRBJ1-2 - TRBV5-1 - CASSLADFGGYGDGYTF TGCGCCAGCAGCTTGGCCGACTTCGGGGGGTATGGTGATGGCTACACCTTC
TRBJ1-3 - TRBV7-9 - CASSFTADPGNTIYF TGTGCCAGCAGCTTCACAGCGGATCCTGGAAACACCATATATTTT
TRBJ1-2 TRBD1 TRBV6-1 - CASRAGQGGGYTF TGTGCCAGCAGAGCAGGACAGGGTGGTGGCTACACCTTC
TRBJ1-5 TRBD1 TRBV5-1 - CASSPGTGGGSNQPQHF TGCGCCAGCAGCCCCGGGACAGGGGGCGGGAGCAATCAGCCCCAGCATTTT
TRBJ2-2 TRBD2 TRBV4-2 - CASSQGIAGGTGELFF TGTGCCAGCAGCCAAGGAATCGCGGGAGGCACCGGGGAGCTGTTTTTT
TRBJ2-3 - TRBV5-6 - CASSEADTQYF TGTGCCAGCAGCGAGGCAGATACGCAGTATTTT
TRBJ1-2 - TRBV6-6 - CASTGTNYGYTF TGTGCCAGCACTGGCACCAACTATGGCTACACCTTC
TRBJ1-1 - TRBV5-1 - CASSLTGNTEAFF TGCGCCAGCAGCCTGACAGGGAACACTGAAGCTTTCTTT
TRBJ2-3 TRBD2 TRBV30 - CAWSERLAGDTQYF TGTGCCTGGAGTGAGAGACTAGCGGGAGATACGCAGTATTTT
TRBJ2-5 TRBD1 TRBV12-5 once CASGTGTGNQETQYF TGTGCTAGTGGAACCGGGACAGGGAACCAAGAGACCCAGTACTTC
TRBJ1-4 TRBD1 TRBV6-1 - CASSAGQGITNEKLFF TGTGCCAGCAGTGCCGGACAGGGGATCACTAATGAAAAACTGTTTTTT
TRBJ1-3 - TRBV25-1 - CASSEWSSGNTIYF TGTGCCAGCAGTGAATGGAGCTCTGGAAACACCATATATTTT
TRBJ2-3 TRBD2 TRBV4-1 once CASSQERRTSGRADTQYF TGCGCCAGCAGCCAAGAGAGGAGGACTAGCGGGAGGGCAGATACGCAGTATTTT
TRBJ1-4 - TRBV15 - CATSSPLAGEDEKLFF TGTGCCACCAGCTCCCCTTTGGCGGGGGAGGATGAAAAACTGTTTTTT
TRBJ2-3 TRBD2 TRBV19 - CASSIRAGAGTDTQYF TGTGCCAGTAGTATCAGAGCGGGAGCTGGCACAGATACGCAGTATTTT
TRBJ1-1 TRBD1 TRBV7-3 once CASSLPLTGPGAGDTEAFF TGTGCCAGCAGCTTACCCTTGACAGGGCCGGGGGCAGGGGACACTGAAGCTTTCTTT
TRBJ2-3 - TRBV13 - CASSPLGRQLTSTDTQYF TGTGCCAGCAGCCCCCTGGGGCGGCAGTTGACTAGCACAGATACGCAGTATTTT
TRBJ2-7 - TRBV7-9 few CASSLREYEQYF TGTGCCAGCAGCTTACGGGAATACGAGCAGTACTTC
TRBJ1-2 - TRBV9 - CASSKDDRTLENGYTF TGTGCCAGCAGCAAAGATGACAGGACGTTGGAGAATGGCTACACCTTC
TRBJ2-1 TRBD2 TRBV5-1 once CASRPPGLDYNEQFF TGCGCCAGCAGACCTCCGGGACTAGATTACAATGAGCAGTTCTTC
TRBJ2-5 - TRBV18 - CASSPRTEETQYF TGTGCCAGCTCACCAAGGACAGAAGAGACCCAGTACTTC
TRBJ2-7 TRBD2 TRBV7-2 - CASSLSLAGGIYEQYF TGTGCCAGCAGCTTAAGTCTAGCGGGGGGGATCTACGAGCAGTACTTC
TRBJ2-7 - TRBV2 - CASSDFRGYEQYF TGTGCCAGCAGTGATTTCAGGGGCTACGAGCAGTACTTC
TRBJ1-1 - TRBV30 - CAWNLGQGGTEAFF TGTGCCTGGAACCTGGGGCAGGGCGGCACTGAAGCTTTCTTT
TRBJ2-2 - TRBV6-1 once CASRTTQTGELFF TGTGCCAGCAGGACCACACAGACCGGGGAGCTGTTTTTT
TRBJ1-1 TRBD1 TRBV9 - CASSLSGQGAKNTEAFF TGTGCCAGCAGCCTCTCGGGACAGGGGGCCAAGAACACTGAAGCTTTCTTT
TRBJ2-7 - TRBV6-5 - CASSYSIDSSYEQYF TGTGCCAGCAGTTACTCGATAGACTCTAGTTACGAGCAGTACTTC
TRBJ2-2 TRBD2 TRBV5-1 - CASSLPSGGTGELFF TGCGCCAGCAGCCTTCCTAGCGGGGGCACCGGGGAGCTGTTTTTT